One sample yielded the 17 T cell receptor beta chains listed below, sequenced in a study of shared clonotypes between healthy human individuals. As defined, naive CD8 cells were CD45RO-negative and positively selected for CCR7, with terminally differentiated effector memory CD45RA+ cells excluded. The table came from immunoSEQ multiplex PCR; TCRdb's copy has only in-frame clones and leaves some out. The sample records over 2,000,000 clones, about 93% being singletons. Sequencing was performed on naive CD8+ T cells from PBMCs. Receptor source: a man aged 18 to 29 in good health. Some clones in this sample may be carry-over from other donors' samples.

The gene calls are TRBV14 and TRBJ2-7; 8 bases are a match to TRBD1. The trim removed 2 bases at V and 0 bases at J, leaving 12 bases unmatched. Per germline, CDR1 SGHDN and CDR2 FVKESK. The CDR3 has 18 amino acids. CDR3 sequence: CASSQRPAGTGLSYEQYF. As DNA, the CDR3 is TGTGCCAGCAGCCAACGACCAGCCGGGACAGGCCTCTCCTACGAGCAGTACTTC.

The rearrangement uses TRBV7-8 and TRBJ2-5; D unresolved. The CDR3 consists of 15 residues. Germline assignment: CDR1 SGHVS and CDR2 FQNEAQ. V was trimmed by 5 bases and J by 2 bases, leaving 15 bases between them. The CDR3 region is CASSQDQQQQETQYF. CDR3 nucleotide sequence: TGTGCCAGCAGCCAGGATCAGCAGCAACAAGAGACCCAGTACTTC.

The chain recombines TRBV4-3 with TRBJ1-1; D unclear. The germline V gene encodes CDR1 LGHNA and CDR2 YSLEER. Trimming took 0 bases from V and 5 from J, leaving 22 bases between them. This CDR3 has 18 amino acids. This CDR3 is CASSQDRSSGLLGTEAFF. CDR3 coding DNA: TGCGCCAGCAGCCAAGATCGTTCATCCGGTCTCCTGGGGACTGAAGCTTTCTTT.

J is TRBJ2-1 and V is TRBV11-2; 8 bases are shared with TRBD1. The CDR3 contains 19 residues. With 1 base clipped from V and 0 bases from J, the junction kept 11 bases outside the gene matches. Looked up from germline, CDR1 is SGHAT and CDR2 is FQNNGV. The CDR3 DNA reads as TGTGCCAGCAGCTTAGGTCGGACAGGGACGGAGAGCTCCTACAATGAGCAGTTCTTC. Amino acids: CASSLGRTGTESSYNEQFF.

This clone was seen only once. The CDR3 sequence is CASSNKGRKIQKNSPLHF. The CDR3 DNA follows: TGTGCCAGCAGCAATAAGGGCCGCAAGATCCAAAAAAATTCACCCCTCCACTTT. The rearrangement uses TRBV21-1 and TRBJ1-6. TRBV21-1 corresponds to a pseudogene. The CDR3 covers 18 residues.

The chain recombines TRBV7-3 with TRBJ2-5, with a possible D match to TRBD2 (5 bases). Per germline, CDR1 SGHTA and CDR2 FQGTGA. The CDR3 has 15 residues. V lost 5 bases and J 4 bases, leaving 17 bases between the germline ends. The CDR3 coding sequence is TGTGCCAGCAGCCCCGGGGAAGCAAATCGAGAGACCCAGTACTTC. It translates to CASSPGEANRETQYF.

This chain connects TRBV5-1 to TRBJ1-2, with D uncertain. The V end was cut by 1 base, the J end by 6 bases, with 4 bases between. The CDR3 sequence is 11 residues long. Germline values: CDR1 SGHRS, CDR2 YFSETQ. This chain's CDR3 is CASSLTDGYTF. In DNA, the CDR3 is TGCGCCAGCAGCTTGACCGATGGCTACACCTTC.

The V and J genes are TRBV4-1 and TRBJ2-1; D perhaps matches TRBD2 (6 bases). This CDR3 has 14 amino acids. The ends were cut back, 4 bases at V and 0 bases at J, with 7 bases in the middle. Germline V gene lookup returns CDR1 MGHRA and CDR2 YSYEKL. CDR3 in DNA: TGCGCCAGCAGCCGGGAGGACTCCTACAATGAGCAGTTCTTC. This encodes CASSREDSYNEQFF.

The V call is TRBV25-1, the J call TRBJ2-5, with D perhaps TRBD1 (6 bases). Trimming pared 3 bases from V and 1 base from J, leaving 15 bases between. CDR1 and CDR2 (germline): MGHDK, SYGVNS. This CDR3 comprises 16 residues. The CDR3 nucleotides read TGTGCCAGCAGTGAGCCGGGACACCCACCCCAAGAGACCCAGTACTTC. As protein: CASSEPGHPPQETQYF.

Of note for this clone: This specimen includes other DNA sequences encoding the same CDR3. The chain recombines TRBV9 with TRBJ2-7; no firm D call. This CDR3 region has 13 residues. Germline V gene data show CDR1 as SGDLS and CDR2 as YYNGEE. V gave up 4 bases and J gave up 0 bases, with 8 bases separating them. CDR3 sequence reads: CASSPRTSYEQYF. DNA for the CDR3: TGTGCCAGCAGCCCACGGACCTCCTACGAGCAGTACTTC.

The gene calls are TRBV15 and TRBJ2-5, with 8 bases identical to TRBD1. Trimming took 5 bases from V and 5 from J; bases not matched to a gene: 4. The CDR3 consists of 13 residues. Germline CDR1 reads LNHNV; CDR2 reads YYDKDF (reference sequence). The CDR3 is CATSDRGHETQYF. In nucleotides, the CDR3 is TGTGCCACCAGCGACAGGGGACACGAGACCCAGTACTTC.

Comments on this clone: This specimen includes other DNA sequences encoding the same CDR3. The J gene is TRBJ2-7, the V gene TRBV27, with a tentative D call TRBD2 (5 bases). V lost 5 bases and J 0 bases, leaving 14 bases between the germline ends. The CDR3 is made up of 15 amino acids. In germline, CDR1 is MNHEY, CDR2 SMNVEV (reference sequence). The CDR3 DNA sequence: TGTGCCAGCAGTCCCCGCGGCGGGTCCTCCTACGAGCAGTACTTC. Protein: CASSPRGGSSYEQYF.

This clone was observed many times. The J gene is TRBJ2-6, the V gene TRBV4-3; TRBD1 might be the D (5 bases). The CDR3 sequence is 16 residues long. The germline V gene has CDR1 LGHNA and CDR2 YSLEER. With 0 bases removed from V and 3 bases from J, the gap between germline ends came to 9 bases. In DNA, the CDR3 is TGCGCCAGCAGCCAAGAAGGCCAGGGTGGGGCCAACGTCCTGACTTTC. This codes for CASSQEGQGGANVLTF.

This sequence joins TRBV6-1 and TRBJ1-1; D gene ambiguous. The CDR3 consists of 15 residues. CDR1 is MNHNS and CDR2 is SASEGT in the germline V gene. The V end lost 2 bases, the J end lost 3 bases, and 13 bases lay between the germline ends. This CDR3 reads CASSESLGLDTEAFF. The CDR3 DNA reads as TGTGCCAGCAGTGAAAGCCTGGGGTTGGACACTGAAGCTTTCTTT.

V is TRBV25-1 and J is TRBJ2-1; TRBD1 agrees at 9 bases. Germline V gene sequence: CDR1 MGHDK, CDR2 SYGVNS. The V and J ends lost 2 bases and 10 bases, in that order; junction bases with no gene match: 6. This CDR3 is built from 14 residues. The CDR3 nucleotides read TGTGCCAGCAGTGAACCTACAGGGGGCGGGGAGCAGTTCTTC. Protein: CASSEPTGGGEQFF.

This clone was detected once. The rearrangement uses TRBV27 and TRBJ2-1, with TRBD2 matching over 7 bases. Germline V gene lookup returns CDR1 MNHEY and CDR2 SMNVEV (reference sequence). This CDR3 comprises 16 residues. Trimming took 4 bases from V and 4 from J; bases not matched to a gene: 10. CDR3 sequence: CASSSSGTNQYNEQFF. The CDR3, as DNA: TGTGCCAGCAGTTCGTCCGGGACTAACCAATACAATGAGCAGTTCTTC.

The chain recombines TRBV9 with TRBJ1-1; 7 nucleotides match TRBD1. Germline V gene lookup returns CDR1 SGDLS and CDR2 YYNGEE. CDR3 length: 20 residues. The J segment lost 0 bases and the V segment lost 0 bases, leaving 17 bases of the junction unmatched. CDR3 coding DNA: TGTGCCAGCAGCGTAGTAAAGTCGGACAGGAGGAAGGACATGAACACTGAAGCTTTCTTT. Protein sequence: CASSVVKSDRRKDMNTEAFF.